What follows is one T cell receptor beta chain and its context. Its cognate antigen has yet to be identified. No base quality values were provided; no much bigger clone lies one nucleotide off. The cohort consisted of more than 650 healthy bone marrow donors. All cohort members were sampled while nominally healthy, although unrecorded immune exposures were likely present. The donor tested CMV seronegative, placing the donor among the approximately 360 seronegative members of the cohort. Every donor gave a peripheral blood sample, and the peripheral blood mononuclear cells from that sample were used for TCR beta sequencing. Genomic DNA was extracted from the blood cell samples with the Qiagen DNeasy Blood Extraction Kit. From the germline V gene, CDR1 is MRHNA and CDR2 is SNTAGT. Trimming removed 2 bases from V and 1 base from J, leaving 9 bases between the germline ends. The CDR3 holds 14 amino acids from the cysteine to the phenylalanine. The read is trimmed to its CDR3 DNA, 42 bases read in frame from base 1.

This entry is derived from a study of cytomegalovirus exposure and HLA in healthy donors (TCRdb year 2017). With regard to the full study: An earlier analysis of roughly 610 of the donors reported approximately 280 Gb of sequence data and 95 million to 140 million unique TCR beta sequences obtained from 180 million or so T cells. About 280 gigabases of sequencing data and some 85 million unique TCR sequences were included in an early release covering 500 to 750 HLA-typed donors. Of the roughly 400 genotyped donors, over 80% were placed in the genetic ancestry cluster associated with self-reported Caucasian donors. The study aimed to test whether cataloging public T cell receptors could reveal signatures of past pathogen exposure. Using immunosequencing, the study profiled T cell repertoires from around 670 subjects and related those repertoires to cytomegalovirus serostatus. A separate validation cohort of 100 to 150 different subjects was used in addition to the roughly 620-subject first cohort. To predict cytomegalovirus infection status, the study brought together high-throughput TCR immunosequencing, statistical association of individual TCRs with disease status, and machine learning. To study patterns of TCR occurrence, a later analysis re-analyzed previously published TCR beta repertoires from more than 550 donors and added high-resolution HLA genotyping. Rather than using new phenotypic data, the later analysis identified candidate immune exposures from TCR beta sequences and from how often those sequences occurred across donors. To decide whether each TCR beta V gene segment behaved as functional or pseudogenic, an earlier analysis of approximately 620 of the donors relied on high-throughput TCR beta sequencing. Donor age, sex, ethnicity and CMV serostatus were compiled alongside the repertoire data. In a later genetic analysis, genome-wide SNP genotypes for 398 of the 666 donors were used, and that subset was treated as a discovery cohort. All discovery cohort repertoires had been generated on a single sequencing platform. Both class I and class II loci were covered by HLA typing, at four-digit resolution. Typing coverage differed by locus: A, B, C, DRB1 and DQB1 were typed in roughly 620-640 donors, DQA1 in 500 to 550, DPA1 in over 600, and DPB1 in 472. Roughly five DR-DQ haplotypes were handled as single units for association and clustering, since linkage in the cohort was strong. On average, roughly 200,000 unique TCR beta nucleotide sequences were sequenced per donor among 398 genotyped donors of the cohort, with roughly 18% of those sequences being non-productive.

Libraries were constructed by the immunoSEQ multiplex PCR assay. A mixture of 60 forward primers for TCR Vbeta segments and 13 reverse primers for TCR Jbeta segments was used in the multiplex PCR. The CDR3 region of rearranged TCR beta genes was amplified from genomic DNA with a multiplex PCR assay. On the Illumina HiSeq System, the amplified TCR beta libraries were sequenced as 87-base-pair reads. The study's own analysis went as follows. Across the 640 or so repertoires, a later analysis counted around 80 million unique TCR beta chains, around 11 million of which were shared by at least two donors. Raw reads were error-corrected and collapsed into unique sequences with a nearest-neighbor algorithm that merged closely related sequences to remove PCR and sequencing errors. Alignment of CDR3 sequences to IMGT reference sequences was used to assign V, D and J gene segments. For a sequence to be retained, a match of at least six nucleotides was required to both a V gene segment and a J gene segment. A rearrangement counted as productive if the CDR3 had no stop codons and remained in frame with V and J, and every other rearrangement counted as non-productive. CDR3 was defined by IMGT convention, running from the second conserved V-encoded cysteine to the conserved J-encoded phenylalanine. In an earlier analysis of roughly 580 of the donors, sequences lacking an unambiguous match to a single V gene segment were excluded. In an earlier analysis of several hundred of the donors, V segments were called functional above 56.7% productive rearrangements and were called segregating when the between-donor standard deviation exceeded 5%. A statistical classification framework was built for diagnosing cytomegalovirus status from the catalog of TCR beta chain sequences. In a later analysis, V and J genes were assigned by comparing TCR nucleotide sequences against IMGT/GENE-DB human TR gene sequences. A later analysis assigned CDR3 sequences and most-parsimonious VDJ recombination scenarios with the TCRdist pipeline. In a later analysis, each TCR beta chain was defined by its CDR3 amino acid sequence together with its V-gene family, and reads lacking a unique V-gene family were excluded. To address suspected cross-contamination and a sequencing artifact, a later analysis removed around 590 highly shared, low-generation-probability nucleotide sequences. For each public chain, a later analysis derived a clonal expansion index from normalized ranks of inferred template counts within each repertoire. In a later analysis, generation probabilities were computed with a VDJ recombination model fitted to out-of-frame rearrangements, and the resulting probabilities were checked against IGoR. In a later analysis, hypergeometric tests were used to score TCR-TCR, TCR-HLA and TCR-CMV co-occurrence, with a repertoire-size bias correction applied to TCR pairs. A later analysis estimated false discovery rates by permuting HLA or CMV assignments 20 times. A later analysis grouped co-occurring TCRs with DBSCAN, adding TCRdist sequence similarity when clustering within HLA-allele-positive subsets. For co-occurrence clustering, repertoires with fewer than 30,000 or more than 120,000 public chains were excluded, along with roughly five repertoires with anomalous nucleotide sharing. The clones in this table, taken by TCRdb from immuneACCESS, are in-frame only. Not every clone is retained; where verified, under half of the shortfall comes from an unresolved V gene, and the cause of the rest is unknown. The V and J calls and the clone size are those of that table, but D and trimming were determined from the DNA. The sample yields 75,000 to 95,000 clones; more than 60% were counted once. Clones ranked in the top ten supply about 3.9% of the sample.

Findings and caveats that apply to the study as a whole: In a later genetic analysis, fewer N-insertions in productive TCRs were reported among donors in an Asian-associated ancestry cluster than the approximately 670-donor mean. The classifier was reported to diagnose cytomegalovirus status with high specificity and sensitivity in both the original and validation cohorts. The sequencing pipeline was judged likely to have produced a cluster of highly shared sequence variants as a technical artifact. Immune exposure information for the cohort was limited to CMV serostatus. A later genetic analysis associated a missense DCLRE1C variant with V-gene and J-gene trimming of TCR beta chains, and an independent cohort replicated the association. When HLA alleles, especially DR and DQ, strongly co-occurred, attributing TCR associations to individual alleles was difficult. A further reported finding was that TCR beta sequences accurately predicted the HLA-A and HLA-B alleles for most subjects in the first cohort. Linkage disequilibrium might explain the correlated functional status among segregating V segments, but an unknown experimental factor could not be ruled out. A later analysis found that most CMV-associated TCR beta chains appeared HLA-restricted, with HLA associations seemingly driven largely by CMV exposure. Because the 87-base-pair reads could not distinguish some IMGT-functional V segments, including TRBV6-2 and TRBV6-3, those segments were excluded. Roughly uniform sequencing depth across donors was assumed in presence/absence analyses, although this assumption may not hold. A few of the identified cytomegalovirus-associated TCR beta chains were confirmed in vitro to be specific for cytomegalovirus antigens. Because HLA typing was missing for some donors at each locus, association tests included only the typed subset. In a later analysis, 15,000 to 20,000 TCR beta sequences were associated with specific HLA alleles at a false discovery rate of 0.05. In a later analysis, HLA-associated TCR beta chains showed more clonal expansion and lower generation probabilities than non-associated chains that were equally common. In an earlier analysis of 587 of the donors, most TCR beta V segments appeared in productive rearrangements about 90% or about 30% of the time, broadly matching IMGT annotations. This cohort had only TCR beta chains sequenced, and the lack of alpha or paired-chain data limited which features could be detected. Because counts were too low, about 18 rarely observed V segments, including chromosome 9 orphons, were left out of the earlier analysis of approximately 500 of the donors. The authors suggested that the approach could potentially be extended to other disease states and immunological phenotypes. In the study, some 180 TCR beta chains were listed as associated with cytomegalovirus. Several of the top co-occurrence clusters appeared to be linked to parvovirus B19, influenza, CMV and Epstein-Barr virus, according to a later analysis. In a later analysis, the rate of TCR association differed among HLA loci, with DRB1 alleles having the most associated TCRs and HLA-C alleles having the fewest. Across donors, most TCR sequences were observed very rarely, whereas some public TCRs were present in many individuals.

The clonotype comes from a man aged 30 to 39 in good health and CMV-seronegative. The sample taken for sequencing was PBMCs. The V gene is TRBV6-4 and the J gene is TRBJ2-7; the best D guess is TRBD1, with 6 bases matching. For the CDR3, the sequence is CASSDPGQSYEQYF. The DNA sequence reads TGTGCCAGCAGTGACCCCGGACAGTCCTACGAGCAGTACTTC.